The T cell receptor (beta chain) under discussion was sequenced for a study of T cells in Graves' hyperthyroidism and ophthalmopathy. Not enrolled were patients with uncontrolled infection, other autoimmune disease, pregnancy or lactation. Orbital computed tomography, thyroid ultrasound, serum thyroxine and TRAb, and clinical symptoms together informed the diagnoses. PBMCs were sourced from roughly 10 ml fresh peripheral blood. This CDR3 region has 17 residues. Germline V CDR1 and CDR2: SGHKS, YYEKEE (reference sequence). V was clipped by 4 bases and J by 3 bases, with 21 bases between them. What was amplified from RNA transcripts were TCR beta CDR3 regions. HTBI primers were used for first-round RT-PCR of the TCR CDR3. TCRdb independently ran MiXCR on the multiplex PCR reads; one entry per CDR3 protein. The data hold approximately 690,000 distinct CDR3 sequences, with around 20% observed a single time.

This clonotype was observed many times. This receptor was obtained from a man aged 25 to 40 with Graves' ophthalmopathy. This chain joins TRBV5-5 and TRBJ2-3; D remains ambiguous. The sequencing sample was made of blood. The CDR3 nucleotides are TGTGCCAGCAGCGTGGGCCAAACGGAGATGGGTACAGATACGCAGTATTTT. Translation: CASSVGQTEMGTDTQYF.